One and the same sample provided the 29 T cell receptor beta chains below, sequenced in a study of response to subunit inactivated influenza vaccine. TCRdb redid the calling of the RT-PCR reads with MiXCR, one entry per CDR3 protein. This sample has 650,000 to 700,000 distinct CDR3 sequences, with approximately 14% found just once. The source material was PBMCs from blood, sampled 11 to 12 days after vaccination. Receptors were obtained from a man between 45 and 60 years old who received an inactivated influenza vaccine.

The V call is TRBV7-9, the J call TRBJ2-3; a possible D gene is TRBD2 (6 bases). Trimming shortened V by 5 bases and J by 4 bases, and 16 bases separated the two germline ends. The CDR3 runs 15 residues. Germline V lookup: CDR1 SEHNR, CDR2 FQNEAQ (reference sequence). The CDR3 is CASSRLRDPADTQYF. For the CDR3, the DNA is TGTGCCAGCAGCCGACTGCGGGATCCGGCAGATACGCAGTATTTT.

This clonotype was seen many times. The chain is built from TRBV6-2 or TRBV6-3 and TRBJ2-5; D call uncertain. The CDR3 is 11 residues long. Germline assignment: CDR1 MNHEY and CDR2 SVGEGT. Trimming left V 5 bases short and J 5 bases short, with 6 bases between. The CDR3 DNA is TGTGCCAGCAGTACACGGGAGACCCAGTACTTC. Amino acids: CASSTRETQYF.

The rearrangement joins TRBV24-1 to TRBJ2-2; TRBD2 aligns across 8 bases. Germline V lookup: CDR1 KGHDR, CDR2 SFDVKD. CDR3 length equals 16 residues. Unmatched junction bases numbered 5, after V lost 3 bases and J lost 3 bases. In DNA form, the CDR3 reads TGTGCCACCAGTGATCCGGGAGGGGGACACACCGGGGAGCTGTTTTTT. Translated, it gives CATSDPGGGHTGELFF.

This clonotype occurred a few times. CDR3 DNA sequence: TGTGCCAGCCGGAGAGGACCCAGCTCCTACAATGAGCAGTTCTTC. The encoded protein is CASRRGPSSYNEQFF. The chain employs TRBV2 and TRBJ2-1; D gene unclear. V was trimmed by 8 bases and J by 0 bases, leaving 14 bases between them. Germline CDR1 and CDR2: SNHLY and FYNNEI. The length of the CDR3 is 15 residues.

This clonotype was counted at least ten times. The gene calls are TRBV12-3 or TRBV12-4 and TRBJ2-4; D is unresolved. Trimming removed 3 bases from V and 7 bases from J, with 7 bases in between. CDR3 length equals 12 residues. CDR3 DNA sequence: TGTGCCAGCAGTTTTTACGGGAACATTCAGTACTTC. Its protein is CASSFYGNIQYF.

The rearrangement uses TRBV7-9 and TRBJ1-4; possibly TRBD1 for D (5 bases). The germline CDR1 and CDR2 sequences are SEHNR and FQNEAQ (reference sequence). The CDR3 is 17 residues long. V was pared by 2 bases and J by 8 bases, with 21 bases between. CDR3 nucleotides: TGTGCCAGCAGCTTATCCGCGACCCAGGGAATGAAGGAAAAACTGTTTTTT. It yields the protein CASSLSATQGMKEKLFF.

V and J are TRBV7-9 and TRBJ2-1; 9 nucleotides line up with TRBD2. This CDR3 is built from 16 residues. V was clipped by 5 bases and J by 6 bases; unmatched bases: 11. Germline V gives CDR1 SEHNR, CDR2 FQNEAQ (reference sequence). CDR3 in amino acids: CASSPPRGGEVNEQFF. DNA of the CDR3: TGTGCCAGCAGCCCGCCTCGCGGGGGGGAGGTCAATGAGCAGTTCTTC.

This clonotype has a handful of counts. V is TRBV27 and J is TRBJ2-3, with D uncertain. Germline values: CDR1 MNHEY, CDR2 SMNVEV (reference sequence). Trimming took off 6 bases at V and 2 bases at J, with 9 bases between the two ends. The CDR3 is 13 amino acids. This chain's CDR3 is CASRRSDTDTQYF. Written as DNA, the CDR3 is TGTGCCAGCAGGAGGAGCGACACAGATACGCAGTATTTT.

V is TRBV20-1 and J is TRBJ2-2; tentative D call: TRBD1 (6 bases). V was trimmed by 4 bases and J by 5 bases, leaving 14 bases between them. This CDR3 is 14 amino acids long. The germline CDR1 and CDR2 sequences are DFQATT and SNEGSKA (reference sequence). The CDR3 sequence is CSAIMGAGTGELFF. As DNA, the CDR3 is TGCAGTGCTATTATGGGGGCGGGTACCGGGGAGCTGTTTTTT.

This sequence joins TRBV9 and TRBJ1-4; 7 nucleotides agree with TRBD1. CDR3 length equals 15 residues. With 4 bases clipped from V and 12 bases from J, the junction kept 15 bases outside the gene matches. Germline assignment: CDR1 SGDLS and CDR2 YYNGEE. The CDR3 loop reads CASSPVPGQWGQLFF. CDR3 bases: TGTGCCAGCAGCCCGGTACCGGGACAGTGGGGGCAACTGTTTTTT.

This clonotype was observed a few times. V is TRBV4-1 and J is TRBJ1-4; unclear D gene. This CDR3 comprises 17 residues. Trimming removed 0 bases from V and 8 bases from J, with 19 bases in between. The germline gives CDR1 MGHRA, CDR2 YSYEKL. CDR3 in amino acids: CASSQDEELGGGEKLFF. The CDR3 DNA follows: TGCGCCAGCAGCCAAGATGAGGAGTTGGGAGGAGGGGAAAAACTGTTTTTT.

Concerning this clonotype: Relative to the germline gene, one junction end is altered; a read error may explain this. V gene TRBV7-9 combines with J gene TRBJ2-5; D might be TRBD2 (6 bases). Looked up from germline, CDR1 is SEHNR and CDR2 is FQNEAQ (reference sequence). The CDR3 runs 16 residues. The CDR3 reads CASNLADHPSVETQYF. The CDR3 nucleotides are TGTGCCAGCAACTTAGCGGATCACCCTTCAGTGGAGACCCAGTACTTC.

The chain links TRBV19 to TRBJ2-1; possible D gene TRBD2, 5 bases. Per germline, CDR1 LNHDA and CDR2 SQIVND (reference sequence). CDR3 length: 15 residues. The V end lost 4 bases, the J end lost 8 bases, and 18 bases lay between the germline ends. CDR3 loop: CASSNRGALGHEQFF. The CDR3 DNA is TGTGCCAGTAGTAACCGGGGAGCCCTAGGACATGAGCAGTTCTTC.

This chain connects TRBV18 to TRBJ2-2; 8 bases are shared with TRBD1. This CDR3 comprises 16 residues. CDR1 KGHSH and CDR2 LQKENI come from the germline V gene. V trimming: 3 bases; J trimming: 4 bases; junction bases outside the gene matches: 7. The CDR3 DNA follows: TGTGCCAGCTCACCGGGGACAGGCGTGAGCACCGGGGAGCTGTTTTTT. Its translation is CASSPGTGVSTGELFF.

This clonotype showed up just a few times. This chain connects TRBV25-1 to TRBJ2-3; TRBD1 matches 10 bases. The CDR3 consists of 14 residues. CDR1 and CDR2 (germline): MGHDK, SYGVNS. Losses at the gene ends were 6 bases for V and 7 bases for J; bases not matched to a gene: 7. The CDR3 spells CASRGTGETYTQYF. The DNA for the CDR3 is TGTGCCAGCAGGGGGACAGGGGAAACCTATACGCAGTATTTT.

This clonotype was counted between two and nine times. In DNA, the CDR3 is TGCGCCAGCAGCCAAGAAGGTAGCGGGGTGGGCACGCAGTATTTT. It codes for CASSQEGSGVGTQYF. This chain connects TRBV4-1 to TRBJ2-3, with 8 bases lining up with TRBD2. Germline V CDR1 and CDR2: MGHRA, YSYEKL. The CDR3 contains 15 residues. V gave up 0 bases and J gave up 9 bases; unmatched junction bases: 8.

The chain links TRBV9 to TRBJ2-7, with 8 bases that match TRBD2. Germline loops: CDR1 SGDLS, CDR2 YYNGEE. The J segment lost 4 bases and the V segment lost 10 bases, leaving 10 bases of the junction unmatched. The CDR3 runs to 13 residues. In nucleotides, the CDR3 is TGTGCCTCGGGGTCTAGCGGGCAATACGAGCAGTACTTC. The encoded protein is CASGSSGQYEQYF. The full variable domain, completed using reference TRBV9 and TRBJ2-7, is DSGVTQTPKHLITATGQRVTLRCSPRSGDLSVYWYQQSLDQGLQFLIQYYNGEERAKGNILERFSAQQFPDLHSELNLSSLELGDSALYFCASGSSGQYEQYFGPGTRLTVT.

The V gene is TRBV29-1, the J gene TRBJ2-1, with D possibly being TRBD1 (5 bases). The germline V and J ends were trimmed by 3 bases and 3 bases, with 9 bases remaining between them. This CDR3 has 13 residues. Germline loops: CDR1 SQVTM, CDR2 ANQGSEA. CDR3 in amino acids: CSVESRVYNEQFF. The CDR3 DNA reads TGCAGCGTTGAGTCCAGGGTCTACAATGAGCAGTTCTTC.

The chain joins TRBV10-3 to TRBJ2-1; TRBD1 aligns across 9 bases. Germline V gene lookup returns CDR1 ENHRY and CDR2 SYGVKD. V lost 4 bases, J lost 6 bases, and 10 bases stayed unmatched. The CDR3 contains 16 residues. The CDR3 protein is CAISGSGTGIPNEQFF. As DNA, the CDR3 is TGTGCCATCAGTGGCTCCGGGACAGGGATTCCCAATGAGCAGTTCTTC.

At least ten counts were recorded for this clonotype. V gene TRBV12-3 or TRBV12-4 combines with J gene TRBJ2-4; 10 positions agree with TRBD2. Germline trimming cut 5 bases from V and 8 bases from J; bases unmatched to any gene: 12. The CDR3 consists of 16 residues. CDR3 loop: CASSPPKRGGADIQYF. The DNA of the CDR3 is TGTGCCAGCAGTCCGCCAAAGCGGGGGGGCGCGGACATTCAGTACTTC.

A few counts support this clonotype. This rearrangement joins TRBV6-5 to TRBJ2-7, with D possibly matching TRBD1 (5 bases). The germline CDR1 and CDR2 sequences are MNHEY and SVGAGI. Trimming left V 0 bases short and J 3 bases short, with 9 bases between. This CDR3 has 14 residues. The CDR3, as DNA: TGTGCCAGCAGTTACTCGCAGGGTGGCTACGAGCAGTACTTC. Amino acids: CASSYSQGGYEQYF.

V is TRBV11-2 and J is TRBJ1-6; TRBD1 matches at 7 bases. The CDR3 is 17 residues long. Germline assignment: CDR1 SGHAT and CDR2 FQNNGV. V was clipped by 5 bases and J by 10 bases; unmatched bases: 17. In DNA form, the CDR3 reads TGTGCCAGCAGCGGCAGGACAGGTCGGCCCCGGGAATCACCCCTCCACTTT. This encodes CASSGRTGRPRESPLHF.

V gene TRBV7-9 combines with J gene TRBJ2-7; 11 nucleotides match TRBD2. The CDR3 is made up of 14 amino acids. Germline CDR1 SEHNR, CDR2 FQNEAQ (reference sequence). After removal of 5 bases from V and 3 bases from J, the junction contained 3 bases not matched to a gene. CDR3 nucleotides: TGTGCCAGCAGCGTTAGCGGGGGGGGCTACGAGCAGTACTTC. Amino acids: CASSVSGGGYEQYF. The complete variable domain, with remaining parts taken from reference TRBV7-9 and TRBJ2-7, reads DTGVSQNPRHKITKRGQNVTFRCDPISEHNRLYWYRQTLGQGPEFLTYFQNEAQLEKSRLLSDRFSAERPKGSFSTLEIQRTEQGDSAMYLCASSVSGGGYEQYFGPGTRLTVT.

The chain is built from TRBV29-1 and TRBJ2-7, with 9 nucleotides matching TRBD1. Germline V gene sequence: CDR1 SQVTM, CDR2 ANQGSEA. Trimming cost V 1 base and J 2 bases; bases outside gene matches: 3. The CDR3 totals 14 residues. CDR3 DNA: TGCAGCGTTGAAGGGGACAGGGCGCCCTACGAGCAGTACTTC. This codes for CSVEGDRAPYEQYF.

This clonotype was recorded at least ten times. The chain has TRBV12-3 or TRBV12-4 and TRBJ2-7; D remains unclear. With 6 bases removed from V and 0 bases from J, the gap between germline ends came to 9 bases. The CDR3 is 13 residues long. DNA of the CDR3: TGTGCCAGCAGGCAGGCTAGCTCCTACGAGCAGTACTTC. Translation: CASRQASSYEQYF.

This clonotype was seen ten or more times. The chain combines TRBV29-1 with TRBJ2-3, with 7 bases that match TRBD2. Germline loops: CDR1 SQVTM, CDR2 ANQGSEA. CDR3 size: 15 residues. V gave up 5 bases and J gave up 5 bases; unmatched junction bases: 13. This CDR3 is CSVTQTSARGDTQYF. The CDR3 nucleotides are TGCAGCGTTACACAAACTAGCGCAAGAGGAGATACGCAGTATTTT.

This clonotype was recorded once. A junction end diverges from the germline sequence, so it may reflect a read error. J is TRBJ2-3 and V is TRBV27; no firm D call. The CDR3 runs to 14 residues. The germline gives CDR1 MNHEY, CDR2 SMNVEV (reference sequence). The CDR3 sequence is CANSFNWGTDTQYF. The CDR3 DNA sequence: TGTGCCAACAGTTTTAATTGGGGAACAGATACGCAGTATTTT.

The rearrangement joins TRBV19 to TRBJ2-5, with TRBD2 identical over 8 bases. This CDR3 is built from 14 residues. Trimming cost V 4 bases and J 9 bases; bases outside gene matches: 10. The germline CDR1 and CDR2 sequences are LNHDA and SQIVND (reference sequence). This CDR3 reads CASSTPRTSNAQYF. The CDR3 bases are TGTGCCAGTAGTACACCCCGGACTAGCAACGCCCAGTACTTC. The complete variable domain, with remaining parts taken from reference TRBV19 and TRBJ2-5, reads DGGITQSPKYLFRKEGQNVTLSCEQNLNHDAMYWYRQDPGQGLRLIYYSQIVNDFQKGDIAEGYSVSREKKESFPLTVTSAQKNPTAFYLCASSTPRTSNAQYFGPGTRLLVL.

V and J are TRBV9 and TRBJ2-3, with D possibly being TRBD2 (5 bases). The V gene lost 7 bases and the J gene lost 2 bases, with 11 bases spanning the gap. The CDR3 sequence is 13 residues long. The germline V gene encodes CDR1 SGDLS and CDR2 YYNGEE. This chain's CDR3 is CASGRRTTDTQYF. The CDR3 DNA reads as TGTGCCAGCGGCAGGAGGACCACAGATACGCAGTATTTT. Variable domain in full (rest from reference TRBV9 and TRBJ2-3): DSGVTQTPKHLITATGQRVTLRCSPRSGDLSVYWYQQSLDQGLQFLIQYYNGEERAKGNILERFSAQQFPDLHSELNLSSLELGDSALYFCASGRRTTDTQYFGPGTRLTVL.